This TCR beta chain was observed in a study of Ad26.COV2.S vaccination and SARS-CoV-2 variants. Study summary: Administration of Ad26.COV2.S was intramuscular, either once or twice 56 days apart.

Treatment indicated: approximately 18 received Ad26.COV2.S at low or high dose, single or two shots; several received placebo; per-sample allocation not given. Collection of samples fell on day 63 after the first vaccine or placebo injection. Vaccination used an Ad26 vector expressing Wuhan-strain SARS-CoV-2 spike. Assay used: immunoSEQ multiplex PCR; TCRdb lists only in-frame clones, some missing. In the table there are some 320,000 clones, roughly 80% of which are singletons. Germline V gives CDR1 MDHEN, CDR2 SYDVKM. Trimming stripped 6 bases from V and 7 bases from J, with 19 bases between. CDR3 length equals 16 residues. This clone was seen a handful of times.

The material sequenced was peripheral blood, taken in a trial of Ad26.COV2.S vaccine versus placebo. The chain recombines TRBV28 with TRBJ1-6; a possible D gene is TRBD1 (5 bases). The sequence was collected from a person between 18 and 65 years old who received the Ad26.COV2.S COVID-19 vaccine or a placebo. CDR3 sequence reads: CASRKGRTQRNSPLHF. CDR3 sequence (DNA): TGTGCCAGCAGAAAGGGGAGGACCCAACGGAATTCACCCCTCCACTTT.